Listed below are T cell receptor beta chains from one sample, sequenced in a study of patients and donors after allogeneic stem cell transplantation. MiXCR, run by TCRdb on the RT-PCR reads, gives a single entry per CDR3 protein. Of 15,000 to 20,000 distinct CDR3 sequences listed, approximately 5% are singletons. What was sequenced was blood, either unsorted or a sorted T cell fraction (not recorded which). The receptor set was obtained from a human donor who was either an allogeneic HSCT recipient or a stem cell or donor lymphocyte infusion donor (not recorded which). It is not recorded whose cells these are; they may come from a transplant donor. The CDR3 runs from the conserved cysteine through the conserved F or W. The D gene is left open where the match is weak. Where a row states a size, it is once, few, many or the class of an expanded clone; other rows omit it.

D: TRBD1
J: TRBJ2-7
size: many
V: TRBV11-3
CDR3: CASRYSSGQGWRYEQYF
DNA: TGTGCCAGCAGATATTCTTCCGGACAGGGATGGAGGTACGAGCAGTACTTC

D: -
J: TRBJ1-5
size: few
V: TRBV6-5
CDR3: CASSYSQYSNQPQHF
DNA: TGTGCCAGCAGTTACTCACAGTATAGCAATCAGCCCCAGCATTTT

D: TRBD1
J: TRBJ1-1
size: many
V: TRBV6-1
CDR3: CASRRQGATEAFF
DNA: TGTGCCAGCAGACGACAGGGGGCGACTGAAGCTTTCTTT

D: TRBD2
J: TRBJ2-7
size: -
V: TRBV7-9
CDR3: CASSTQGLAGGYEQYF
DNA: TGTGCCAGCAGCACCCAGGGACTAGCGGGAGGCTACGAGCAGTACTTC

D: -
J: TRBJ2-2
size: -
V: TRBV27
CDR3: CASSLYSTGELFF
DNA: TGTGCCAGCAGTTTATACAGCACCGGGGAGCTGTTTTTT

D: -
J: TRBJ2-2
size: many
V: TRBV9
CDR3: CASSVAGSGELFF
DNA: TGTGCCAGCAGCGTAGCGGGATCCGGGGAGCTGTTTTTT

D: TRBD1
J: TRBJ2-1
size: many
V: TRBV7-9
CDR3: CASSPGQGLYNEQFF
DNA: TGTGCCAGCAGCCCCGGACAGGGTCTCTACAATGAGCAGTTCTTC

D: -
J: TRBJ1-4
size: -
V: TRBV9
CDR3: CASSPRGSTNEKLFF
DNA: TGTGCCAGCAGCCCCCGTGGGTCAACTAATGAAAAACTGTTTTTT

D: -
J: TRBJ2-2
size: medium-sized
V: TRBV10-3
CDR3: CAFRQPPGELFF
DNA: TGTGCCTTCAGACAGCCACCGGGGGAGCTGTTTTTT

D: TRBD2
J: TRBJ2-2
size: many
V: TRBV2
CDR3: CASSESGGLGGELFF
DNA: TGTGCCAGCAGTGAATCCGGGGGACTAGGCGGGGAGCTGTTTTTT

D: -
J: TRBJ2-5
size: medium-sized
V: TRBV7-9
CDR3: CASSLKETQYF
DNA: TGTGCCAGCAGCTTAAAAGAGACCCAGTACTTC

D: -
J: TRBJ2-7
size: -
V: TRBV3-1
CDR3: CASSQVGGALSEQYF
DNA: TGTGCCAGCAGCCAAGTCGGGGGAGCTTTAAGCGAGCAGTACTTC

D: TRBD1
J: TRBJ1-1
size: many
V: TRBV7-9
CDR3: CASTRAGGVTEAFF
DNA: TGTGCCAGCACCCGCGCAGGGGGCGTAACTGAAGCTTTCTTT

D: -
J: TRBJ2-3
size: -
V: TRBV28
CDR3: CASSFEPGHWLTDTQYF
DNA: TGTGCCAGCAGTTTCGAACCGGGACACTGGCTCACAGATACGCAGTATTTT

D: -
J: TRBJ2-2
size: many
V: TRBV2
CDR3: CASSCRGPGELFF
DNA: TGTGCCAGCAGCTGCAGGGGCCCCGGGGAGCTGTTTTTT

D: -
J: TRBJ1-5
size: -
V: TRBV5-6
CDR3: CASSGRRRPQPQHF
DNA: TGTGCCAGCAGCGGACGACGACGGCCACAGCCCCAGCATTTT

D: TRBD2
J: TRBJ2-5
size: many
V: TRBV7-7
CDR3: CASSASGVGIGTQYF
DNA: TGTGCCAGCAGCGCTAGCGGGGTGGGGATCGGGACCCAGTACTTC

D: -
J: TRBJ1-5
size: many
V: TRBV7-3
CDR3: CASSLTGNQPQHF
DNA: TGTGCCAGCAGCCTGACTGGCAATCAGCCCCAGCATTTT

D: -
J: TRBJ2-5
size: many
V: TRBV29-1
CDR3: CSVERQLRETQYF
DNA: TGCAGCGTTGAACGACAACTTCGGGAGACCCAGTACTTC

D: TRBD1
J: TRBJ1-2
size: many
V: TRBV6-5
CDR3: CASSYGQGAYYGYTF
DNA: TGTGCCAGCAGTTACGGGCAGGGGGCCTACTATGGCTACACCTTC

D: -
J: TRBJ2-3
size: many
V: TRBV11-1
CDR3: CASRVQSSFTDTQYF
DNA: TGTGCCAGCAGGGTACAGAGCTCTTTCACAGATACGCAGTATTTT

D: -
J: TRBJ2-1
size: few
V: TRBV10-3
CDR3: CAISDHIGNDEQFF
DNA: TGTGCCATCAGTGACCACATAGGGAACGATGAGCAGTTCTTC

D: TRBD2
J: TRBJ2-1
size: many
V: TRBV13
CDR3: CASSFPPGREGPDEQFF
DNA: TGTGCCAGCAGCTTTCCGCCGGGGCGGGAGGGCCCGGATGAGCAGTTCTTC

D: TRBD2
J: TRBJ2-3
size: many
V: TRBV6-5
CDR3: CASSYSQGTSGTTDTQYF
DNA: TGTGCCAGCAGTTACTCTCAAGGGACTAGCGGGACCACAGATACGCAGTATTTT

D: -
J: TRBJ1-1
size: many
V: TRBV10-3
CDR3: CAISESGNTEAFF
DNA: TGTGCCATCAGTGAGTCGGGGAACACTGAAGCTTTCTTT

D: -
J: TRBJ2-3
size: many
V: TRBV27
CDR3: CASSLAIEWANTDTQYF
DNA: TGTGCCAGCAGTTTGGCAATTGAGTGGGCTAACACAGATACGCAGTATTTT

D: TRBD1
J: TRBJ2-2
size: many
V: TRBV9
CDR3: CASSPTRQGNTGELFF
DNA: TGTGCCAGCAGCCCTACTCGACAGGGGAACACCGGGGAGCTGTTTTTT

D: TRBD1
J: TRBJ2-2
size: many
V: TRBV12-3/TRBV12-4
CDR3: CASSSLQGAGTGELFF
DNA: TGTGCCAGCAGTTCCCTCCAGGGGGCAGGCACCGGGGAGCTGTTTTTT

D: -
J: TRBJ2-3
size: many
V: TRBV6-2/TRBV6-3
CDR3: CATHGRSFTDTQYF
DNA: TGTGCCACACACGGGCGGAGTTTCACAGATACGCAGTATTTT

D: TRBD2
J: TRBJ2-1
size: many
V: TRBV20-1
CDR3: CSARDEREGLWGNEQFF
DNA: TGCAGTGCTAGAGACGAGCGGGAGGGCCTTTGGGGCAATGAGCAGTTCTTC

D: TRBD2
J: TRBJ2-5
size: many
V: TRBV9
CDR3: CASSQTGTTETQYF
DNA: TGTGCCAGCAGCCAGACGGGGACTACAGAGACCCAGTACTTC

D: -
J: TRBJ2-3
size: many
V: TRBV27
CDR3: CASSREWWGDTDTQYF
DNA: TGTGCCAGCAGTCGCGAGTGGTGGGGGGACACAGATACGCAGTATTTT

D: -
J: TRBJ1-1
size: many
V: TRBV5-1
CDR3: CASSLAGGGNTEAFF
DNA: TGCGCCAGCAGCTTAGCGGGGGGAGGGAACACTGAAGCTTTCTTT

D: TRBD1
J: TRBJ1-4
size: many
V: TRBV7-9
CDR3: CASSRDRALATNEKLFF
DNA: TGTGCCAGCAGCCGTGACAGGGCTCTTGCAACTAATGAAAAACTGTTTTTT

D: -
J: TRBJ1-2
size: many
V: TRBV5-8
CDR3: CASSWGPGGQGGYTF
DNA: TGTGCCAGCAGCTGGGGTCCGGGGGGACAAGGTGGCTACACCTTC

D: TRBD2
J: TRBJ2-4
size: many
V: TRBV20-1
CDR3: CSAPLGGGNIQYF
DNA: TGCAGTGCCCCGCTGGGGGGGGGAAACATTCAGTACTTC

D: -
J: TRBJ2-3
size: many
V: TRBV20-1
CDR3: CSAGAKTGTDTQYF
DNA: TGCAGTGCCGGGGCCAAAACTGGCACAGATACGCAGTATTTT

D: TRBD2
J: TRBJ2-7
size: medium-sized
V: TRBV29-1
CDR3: CSVEKGIAGGREEQYF
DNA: TGCAGCGTTGAGAAGGGGATTGCGGGAGGCCGTGAGGAGCAGTACTTC

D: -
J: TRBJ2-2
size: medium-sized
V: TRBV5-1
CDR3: CASSLDHQGTGELFF
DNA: TGCGCCAGCAGCTTGGACCATCAGGGCACCGGGGAGCTGTTTTTT

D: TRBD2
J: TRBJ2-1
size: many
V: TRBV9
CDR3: CASSVRGGGASDEQFF
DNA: TGTGCCAGCAGCGTAAGGGGCGGGGGGGCTAGCGATGAGCAGTTCTTC

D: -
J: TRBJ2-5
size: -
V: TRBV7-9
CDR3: CASSTWLGRFAETQYF
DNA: TGTGCCAGCAGCACTTGGTTGGGTAGGTTTGCGGAGACCCAGTACTTC

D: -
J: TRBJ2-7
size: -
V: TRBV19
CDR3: CASSIAASETRTYEQYF
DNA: TGTGCCAGTAGTATAGCGGCCAGTGAAACACGGACCTACGAGCAGTACTTC

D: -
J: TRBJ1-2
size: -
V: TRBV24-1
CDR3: CATSAEGRGYTF
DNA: TGTGCCACCAGTGCAGAGGGTCGGGGCTACACCTTC

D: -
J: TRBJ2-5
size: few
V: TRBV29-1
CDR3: CSGAGNGRQRQETQYF
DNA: TGCAGCGGGGCGGGAAATGGTCGCCAACGTCAAGAGACCCAGTACTTC

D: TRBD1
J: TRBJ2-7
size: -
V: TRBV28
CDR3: CASSPPTGDYEQYF
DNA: TGTGCCAGCAGCCCCCCGACAGGGGACTACGAGCAGTACTTC

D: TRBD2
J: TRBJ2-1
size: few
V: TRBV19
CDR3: CASSIGLAGAGPYNEQFF
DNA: TGTGCCAGTAGTATAGGTCTAGCGGGGGCCGGGCCCTACAATGAGCAGTTCTTC

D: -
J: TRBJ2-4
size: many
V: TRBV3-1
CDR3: CASSPSFKNIQYF
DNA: TGTGCCAGCAGCCCCAGTTTCAAAAACATTCAGTACTTC

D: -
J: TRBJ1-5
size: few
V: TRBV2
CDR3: CASSFEDRRNQPQHF
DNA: TGTGCCAGCAGTTTTGAGGACAGACGCAATCAGCCCCAGCATTTT

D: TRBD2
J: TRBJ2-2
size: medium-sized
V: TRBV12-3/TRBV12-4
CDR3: CASTIAGNSGELFF
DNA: TGTGCCAGCACGATAGCGGGGAACTCCGGGGAGCTGTTTTTT

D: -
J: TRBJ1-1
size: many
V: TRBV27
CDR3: CASSFDRPLGNTEAFF
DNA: TGTGCCAGCAGTTTTGACCGCCCCCTGGGGAACACTGAAGCTTTCTTT

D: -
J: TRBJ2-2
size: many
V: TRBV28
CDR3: CATPNTGELFF
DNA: TGTGCCACCCCGAACACCGGGGAGCTGTTTTTT

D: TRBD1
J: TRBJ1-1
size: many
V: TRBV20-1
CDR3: CSASRQGDTEAFF
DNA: TGCAGTGCTAGCCGACAGGGGGACACTGAAGCTTTCTTT

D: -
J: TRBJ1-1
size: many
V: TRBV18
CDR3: CASSPRRGDEAFF
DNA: TGTGCCAGCTCACCACGAAGGGGTGATGAAGCTTTCTTT

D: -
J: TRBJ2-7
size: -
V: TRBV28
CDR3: CASRPGPSYEQYF
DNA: TGTGCCAGCAGGCCGGGGCCCTCCTACGAGCAGTACTTC

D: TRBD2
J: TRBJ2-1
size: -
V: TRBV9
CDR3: CASSVGLAGVDEQFF
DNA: TGTGCCAGCAGCGTAGGGCTAGCGGGAGTGGATGAGCAGTTCTTC